Shown below are 14 T cell receptor beta chains from a single sample sequenced in a study of T-cell memory formation after mild COVID-19. TCRdb passed the 5' RACE reads through MiXCR, listing each CDR3 protein once. The sample has 200,000 to 250,000 distinct CDR3 sequences; approximately 9% are singletons. The sample was PBMCs or a T cell subset sorted from them (not recorded which). These receptors all stem from a young man who had mild COVID-19 (a few samples of this study predate the infection). Cell type and time point are not known.

This clonotype has a handful of counts. The J gene is TRBJ2-7, the V gene TRBV20-1, with unresolved D. Germline-derived CDR1 and CDR2 are DFQATT and SNEGSKA (reference sequence). The CDR3 runs 14 residues. Trimming pared 5 bases from V and 0 bases from J, leaving 14 bases between. Here the CDR3 DNA reads TGCAGTGCTCGGACGGAGAGGAGCTCCTACGAGCAGTACTTC. This gives the protein CSARTERSSYEQYF.

This clonotype has more than one count but fewer than ten. The genes are TRBV27 and TRBJ2-6, with D unclear. Per the germline V gene, CDR1 is MNHEY and CDR2 is SMNVEV (reference sequence). CDR3 length: 15 residues. The V and J ends lost 3 bases and 0 bases respectively, with 6 bases between them. The CDR3 reads CASSFMSSGANVLTF. The CDR3, as DNA: TGTGCCAGCAGTTTCATGAGCTCTGGGGCCAACGTCCTGACTTTC.

The V gene is TRBV7-2, the J gene TRBJ2-1, with D perhaps TRBD2 (5 bases). V lost 5 bases and J lost 5, with 16 bases in between. The germline V gene encodes CDR1 SGHTA and CDR2 FQGNSA. There are 15 residues in the CDR3. The CDR3 is CASSPGLPGNNEQFF. DNA for the CDR3: TGTGCCAGCAGCCCCGGGTTGCCGGGGAACAATGAGCAGTTCTTC. Full variable domain (missing parts from reference TRBV7-2 and TRBJ2-1): GAGVSQSPSNKVTEKGKDVELRCDPISGHTALYWYRQSLGQGLEFLIYFQGNSAPDKSGLPSDRFSAERTGGSVSTLTIQRTQQEDSAVYLCASSPGLPGNNEQFFGPGTRLTVL.

This clonotype showed up just a few times. The chain combines TRBV7-2 with TRBJ1-5; TRBD1 matches 11 bases. The CDR3 runs 16 residues. Unmatched junction bases numbered 1, after V lost 1 base and J lost 2 bases. Germline loops: CDR1 SGHTA, CDR2 FQGNSA. The CDR3 sequence is CASSLGTGGRNQPQHF. The CDR3 DNA is TGTGCCAGCAGCTTAGGGACAGGGGGCCGCAATCAGCCCCAGCATTTT.

Only a few counts were recorded for this clonotype. The chain uses TRBV20-1 and TRBJ2-5; D perhaps matches TRBD1 (6 bases). The V end was cut by 6 bases, the J end by 3 bases, with 11 bases between. The CDR3 loop spans 12 amino acids. Looked up from germline, CDR1 is DFQATT and CDR2 is SNEGSKA (reference sequence). Here the CDR3 reads CSATGQKETQYF. CDR3 DNA: TGCAGTGCGACCGGACAGAAAGAGACCCAGTACTTC.

In this sample, this clonotype turned up a few times. The rearrangement uses TRBV6-6 and TRBJ2-5; TRBD2 aligns across 10 bases. V dropped 7 bases and J dropped 4; count of bases not matched to a gene: 6. Per the germline V gene, CDR1 is MNHNY and CDR2 is SVGAGI (reference sequence). The CDR3 has 14 residues. DNA of the CDR3: TGTGCCAGCATGGGGGGACTAGCGACAGAGACCCAGTACTTC. The encoded protein is CASMGGLATETQYF.

This clonotype was seen repeatedly, ten times or more. The J gene is TRBJ2-1, the V gene TRBV9; D is undetermined. The CDR3 consists of 16 residues. V was clipped by 3 bases and J by 1 base, with 14 bases between them. CDR1 and CDR2 from the germline V gene are SGDLS and YYNGEE. CDR3 sequence: CASSGGTVRSYNEQFF. The DNA for the CDR3 is TGTGCCAGCAGCGGTGGTACCGTGCGGTCCTACAATGAGCAGTTCTTC.

CDR3 bases: TGCGCCAGCAGGAAGACAGGGGAGAACACTGAAGCTTTCTTT. Its translation is CASRKTGENTEAFF. This chain connects TRBV10-2 to TRBJ1-1; 8 nucleotides agree with TRBD1. The germline gives CDR1 WSHSY, CDR2 SAAADI. The CDR3 totals 14 residues. V lost 6 bases and J lost 1; bases outside the gene matches: 4.

This clonotype has ten or more counts. The chain employs TRBV5-1 and TRBJ2-7; D is undetermined. CDR3 length: 14 residues. Germline loops: CDR1 SGHRS, CDR2 YFSETQ. V lost 3 bases to trimming and J lost 2 bases, with 12 bases between them. CDR3 sequence (DNA): TGCGCCAGCAGCTGGACGACTGGACCCTACGAGCAGTACTTC. It yields the protein CASSWTTGPYEQYF. Looking up the rest from reference TRBV5-1 and TRBJ2-7 gives the full variable domain: KAGVTQTPRYLIKTRGQQVTLSCSPISGHRSVSWYQQTPGQGLQFLFEYFSETQRNKGNFPGRFSGRQFSNSRSEMNVSTLELGDSALYLCASSWTTGPYEQYFGPGTRLTVT.

In this sample, this clonotype turned up a few times. The V gene is TRBV10-3, the J gene TRBJ2-1; D might be TRBD1 or TRBD2, each matching 5 bases. The V end was cut by 0 bases, the J end by 5 bases, with 11 bases between. The germline V gene has CDR1 ENHRY and CDR2 SYGVKD. The CDR3 covers 15 residues. The CDR3 DNA is TGTGCCATCAGTGAGTCGGTGGGGGACGACAATGAGCAGTTCTTC. Translating gives CAISESVGDDNEQFF.

The table lists this clonotype with a few counts. The genes are TRBV5-1 and TRBJ1-1, with 8 bases fitting TRBD1. Unmatched junction bases numbered 6, after V lost 4 bases and J lost 4 bases. This CDR3 comprises 14 residues. Germline CDR1 SGHRS, CDR2 YFSETQ. The CDR3 protein is CASSITGGSTEAFF. CDR3 nucleotide sequence: TGCGCCAGCAGCATCACAGGGGGGAGCACTGAAGCTTTCTTT.

The chain recombines TRBV12-3 or TRBV12-4 with TRBJ2-1; a possible D gene is TRBD2 (6 bases). V was shortened by 2 bases and J by 8 bases, with 19 bases between the two germline ends. The CDR3 is made up of 16 amino acids. The CDR3: CASSLFGLQVAYEQFF. CDR3 sequence (DNA): TGTGCCAGCAGTTTATTTGGACTACAGGTGGCCTATGAGCAGTTCTTC.

The chain combines TRBV7-6 with TRBJ2-7; unclear D gene. Trimming pared 2 bases from V and 0 bases from J, leaving 8 bases between. The CDR3 is 14 amino acids. From germline, CDR1 is SGHVS and CDR2 FNYEAQ. CDR3 in amino acids: CASSLYPGSYEQYF. The CDR3 bases are TGTGCCAGCAGCTTATACCCAGGCTCCTACGAGCAGTACTTC.

This clonotype was observed at least ten times. J is TRBJ2-2 and V is TRBV28, with D uncertain. CDR1 is MDHEN and CDR2 is SYDVKM in the germline V gene. The CDR3 is 14 residues long. Trimming left V 5 bases short and J 2 bases short, with 9 bases between. CDR3 nucleotide sequence: TGTGCCAGCAGTCTGACCCATAACACCGGGGAGCTGTTTTTT. Its protein product is CASSLTHNTGELFF.